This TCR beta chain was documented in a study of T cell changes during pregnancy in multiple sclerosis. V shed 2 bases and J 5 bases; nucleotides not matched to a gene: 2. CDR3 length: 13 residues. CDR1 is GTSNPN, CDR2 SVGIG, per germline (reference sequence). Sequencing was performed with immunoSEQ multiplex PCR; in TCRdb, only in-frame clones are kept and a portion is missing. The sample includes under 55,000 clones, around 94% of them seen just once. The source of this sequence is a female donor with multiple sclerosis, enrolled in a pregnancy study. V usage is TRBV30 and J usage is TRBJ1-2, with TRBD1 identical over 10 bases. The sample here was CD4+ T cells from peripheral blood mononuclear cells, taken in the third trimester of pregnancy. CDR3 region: CAWSPGQGYGYTF. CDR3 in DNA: TGTGCCTGGAGTCCGGGACAGGGGTATGGCTACACCTTC.